This T cell receptor beta chain was documented in a study of T-cell memory formation after mild COVID-19. This clonotype was seen at least ten times. Its antigen is not known. Germline loops: CDR1 SGHTA, CDR2 FQGNSA. The CDR3 runs 15 residues. V lost 5 bases, J lost 6 bases, and 19 bases lay in between. Study results and caveats: Later expanders leaned toward CD4+, whereas clones contracting from day 15 to 85 were balanced CD4/CD8. Memory cells collected pre-infection included some clones that later responded, suggesting cross-reactive memory joined.

The TCR alpha and TCR beta cDNA libraries, bearing sample barcodes and UMIs, were generated by 5'RACE using constant-segment primers. MiXCR was run by TCRdb on the 5' RACE reads, yielding one entry per CDR3 protein. The sample comprises under 200,000 distinct CDR3 sequences, 9.5% to 13% of which are singletons, and less than 4% rests with the top ten. The chain has TRBV7-2 and TRBJ1-2, with TRBD1 as a possible D gene (6 bases). Material: PBMCs or a T cell subset sorted from them (not recorded which). The TCR was taken from a man aged 18 to 35 who had mild COVID-19 (a few samples of this study predate the infection). Cell type and time point are not known. In DNA, the CDR3 is TGTGCCAGCAGCCCACAAACCGGGACACCAAATGGCTACACCTTC. It encodes CASSPQTGTPNGYTF.